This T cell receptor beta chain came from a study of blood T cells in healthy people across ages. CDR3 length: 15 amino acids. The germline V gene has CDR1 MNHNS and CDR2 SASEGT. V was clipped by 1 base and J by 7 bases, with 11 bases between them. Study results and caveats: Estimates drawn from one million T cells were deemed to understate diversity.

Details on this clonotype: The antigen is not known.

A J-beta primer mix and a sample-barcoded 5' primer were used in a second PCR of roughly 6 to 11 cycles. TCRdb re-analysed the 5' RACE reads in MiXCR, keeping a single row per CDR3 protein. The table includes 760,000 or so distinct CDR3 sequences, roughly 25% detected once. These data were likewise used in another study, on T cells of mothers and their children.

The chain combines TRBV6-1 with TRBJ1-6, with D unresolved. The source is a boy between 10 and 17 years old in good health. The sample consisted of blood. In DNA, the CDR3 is TGTGCCAGCAGTGAAGTGGACCCCGCCAATTCACCCCTCCACTTT. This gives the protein CASSEVDPANSPLHF.